These 15 T cell receptor beta chains share one sample of origin, sequenced in a study of T cell changes during pregnancy in multiple sclerosis. Sequencing was performed with immunoSEQ multiplex PCR; in TCRdb, only in-frame clones are kept and a portion is missing. This repertoire shows 75,000 to 80,000 clones, 89% found once; its top ten account for around 2%. Source: peripheral blood, taken before pregnancy. Source of these receptors: a female donor with multiple sclerosis, enrolled in a pregnancy study.

The chain has TRBV19 and TRBJ1-5; D unresolved. The CDR3 length is 17 residues. Germline CDR1 reads LNHDA; CDR2 reads SQIVND (reference sequence). Trimming removed 3 bases at V and 6 bases at J, with 21 bases between. Here the CDR3 DNA reads TGTGCCAGTAGTATTATTGGCGGCAAGAGGGTAGTTCAGCCCCAGCATTTT. Translating it yields CASSIIGGKRVVQPQHF.

This clone was seen only once. This chain joins TRBV27 and TRBJ1-2; weak D call: TRBD1 (6 bases). The CDR3 runs to 15 residues. The germline V gene encodes CDR1 MNHEY and CDR2 SMNVEV (reference sequence). With 5 bases removed from V and 0 bases from J, the gap between germline ends came to 13 bases. CDR3 region: CASSRLGQPNYGYTF. The CDR3 DNA follows: TGTGCCAGCAGTCGCCTCGGACAGCCTAACTATGGCTACACCTTC.

This chain connects TRBV10-1 to TRBJ2-1; D is perhaps TRBD1 (6 bases). With 0 bases removed from V and 4 bases from J, the gap between germline ends came to 10 bases. Per germline, CDR1 WNHNN and CDR2 SYGVQD (reference sequence). There are 15 residues in the CDR3. The CDR3 loop reads CASSESRGYYNEQFF. In DNA form, the CDR3 reads TGCGCCAGCAGTGAGTCGAGGGGGTATTACAATGAGCAGTTCTTC.

This clone was seen once. This chain connects TRBV4-3 to TRBJ2-7; 7 bases fit TRBD2. Looked up from germline, CDR1 is LGHNA and CDR2 is YSLEER. This CDR3 is 17 amino acids long. The junction had 15 bases not matched to a gene; V was cut back by 4 bases and J by 3 bases. CDR3 protein: CASSRWGGPGTHYEQYF. The CDR3 DNA reads TGCGCCAGCAGCCGGTGGGGAGGGCCCGGTACACACTACGAGCAGTACTTC.

A few counts support this clone. As DNA, the CDR3 is TGCGCCAGCAGCCAAGATCGTTGGACAGGGGATAATTCACCCCTCCACTTT. Residues: CASSQDRWTGDNSPLHF. The J gene is TRBJ1-6, the V gene TRBV4-1; 9 positions match TRBD1. The J segment lost 5 bases and the V segment lost 0 bases, leaving 5 bases of the junction unmatched. The CDR3 totals 17 residues. Germline lookup yields CDR1 MGHRA and CDR2 YSYEKL.

V usage is TRBV5-8 and J usage is TRBJ2-5; D perhaps matches TRBD2 (5 bases). Germline V gives CDR1 SGHTS, CDR2 YDEGEE. The V end was cut by 4 bases, the J end by 1 base, with 8 bases between. The CDR3 spans 13 residues. CDR3 in amino acids: CASSAGLQETQYF. In nucleotides, the CDR3 is TGTGCCAGCAGCGCGGGCCTCCAAGAGACCCAGTACTTC.

The genes are TRBV12-5 and TRBJ2-7; TRBD1 agrees at 9 bases. Per germline, CDR1 LGHNT and CDR2 FRNRAP. Losses at the gene ends were 3 bases for V and 0 bases for J; bases not matched to a gene: 6. The CDR3 extends over 16 amino acids. The CDR3 sequence is CASGLGTGPSSYEQYF. Here the CDR3 DNA reads TGTGCTAGTGGTTTAGGGACAGGGCCGAGCTCCTACGAGCAGTACTTC.

The CDR3 is CAIRGQGTGELFF. As DNA, the CDR3 is TGTGCCATCAGGGGGCAGGGAACCGGGGAGCTGTTTTTT. The rearrangement links TRBV10-3 to TRBJ2-2; tentative D call: TRBD1 (5 bases). This CDR3 has 13 amino acids. The V gene lost 6 bases and the J gene lost 5 bases, with 10 bases spanning the gap. Per germline, CDR1 ENHRY and CDR2 SYGVKD.

The rearrangement joins TRBV4-3 to TRBJ1-3, with D possibly TRBD1 on 5 matching bases. The V and J ends lost 3 bases and 0 bases respectively, with 9 bases between them. The V gene's germline CDR1 is LGHNA and CDR2 YSLEER. There are 15 residues in the CDR3. The CDR3 reads CASSHLGPSGNTIYF. The CDR3 coding sequence is TGCGCCAGCAGCCACTTGGGGCCCTCTGGAAACACCATATATTTT.

J is TRBJ2-7 and V is TRBV11-2; the match to TRBD2 covers 7 bases. The CDR3 spans 15 residues. Germline CDR1 is SGHAT and CDR2 is FQNNGV. The J segment lost 2 bases and the V segment lost 0 bases, leaving 4 bases of the junction unmatched. The CDR3 region is CASSLEGGVTYEQYF. For the CDR3, the DNA is TGTGCCAGCAGCTTAGAGGGGGGGGTGACCTACGAGCAGTACTTC.

The chain is built from TRBV25-1 and TRBJ1-6; D may be TRBD1 (5 bases). The CDR3 is 14 amino acids. Trimming removed 4 bases at V and 10 bases at J, with 14 bases between. Looked up from germline, CDR1 is MGHDK and CDR2 is SYGVNS. CDR3 nucleotides: TGTGCCAGCAGTGGCGGGACTCCGGCCTCACCCCTCCACTTT. Translating gives CASSGGTPASPLHF.

The chain links TRBV15 to TRBJ2-5; no reliable D call. The V end was cut by 3 bases, the J end by 1 base, with 9 bases between. The CDR3 has 14 residues. Germline V gene sequence: CDR1 LNHNV, CDR2 YYDKDF (reference sequence). The CDR3 DNA is TGTGCCACCAGCAGGCCCTGGCCCCAAGAGACCCAGTACTTC. Residues: CATSRPWPQETQYF.

The gene calls are TRBV5-1 and TRBJ2-3, with 13 bases fitting TRBD2. Per the germline V gene, CDR1 is SGHRS and CDR2 is YFSETQ. V gave up 3 bases and J gave up 5 bases; unmatched junction bases: 9. This CDR3 has 17 amino acids. CDR3 protein: CASSSFTSGGAGDTQYF. The CDR3 nucleotides are TGCGCCAGCAGCTCGTTCACTAGCGGGGGGGCCGGAGATACGCAGTATTTT. Looking up the rest from reference TRBV5-1 and TRBJ2-3 gives the full variable domain: KAGVTQTPRYLIKTRGQQVTLSCSPISGHRSVSWYQQTPGQGLQFLFEYFSETQRNKGNFPGRFSGRQFSNSRSEMNVSTLELGDSALYLCASSSFTSGGAGDTQYFGPGTRLTVL.

The J gene is TRBJ2-2, the V gene TRBV29-1; 8 nucleotides align to TRBD1. Germline loops: CDR1 SQVTM, CDR2 ANQGSEA. Trimming removed 7 bases from V and 5 bases from J; junction bases left unmatched: 9. There are 14 residues in the CDR3. Here the CDR3 reads CSARTGSSTGELFF. CDR3 coding DNA: TGCAGCGCCCGGACAGGGAGTAGTACCGGGGAGCTGTTTTTT.

This chain connects TRBV19 to TRBJ1-2, with 10 bases matching TRBD1. This CDR3 region has 13 residues. J was trimmed by 8 bases and V by 6 bases; bases with no gene match: 6. Germline CDR1 reads LNHDA; CDR2 reads SQIVND (reference sequence). DNA for the CDR3: TGTGCCAGTAGGGGGACAGGGGTGGACGGCTACACCTTC. Translation gives CASRGTGVDGYTF.